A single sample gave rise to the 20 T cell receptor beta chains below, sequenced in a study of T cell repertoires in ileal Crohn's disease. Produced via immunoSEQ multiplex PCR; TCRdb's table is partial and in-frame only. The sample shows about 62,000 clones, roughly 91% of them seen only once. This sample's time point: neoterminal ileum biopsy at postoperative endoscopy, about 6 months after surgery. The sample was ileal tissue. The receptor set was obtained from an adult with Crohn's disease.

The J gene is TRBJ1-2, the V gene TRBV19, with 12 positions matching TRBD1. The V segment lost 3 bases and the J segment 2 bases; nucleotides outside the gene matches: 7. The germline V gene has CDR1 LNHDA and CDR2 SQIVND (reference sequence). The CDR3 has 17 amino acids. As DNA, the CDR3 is TGTGCCAGTAGTATTGCTCAGGGACAGGGGGCCAACTATGGCTACACCTTC. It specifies CASSIAQGQGANYGYTF.

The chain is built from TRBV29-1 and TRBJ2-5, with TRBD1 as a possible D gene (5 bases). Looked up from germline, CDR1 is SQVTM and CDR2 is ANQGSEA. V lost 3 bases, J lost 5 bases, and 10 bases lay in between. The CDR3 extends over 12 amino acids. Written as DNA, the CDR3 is TGCAGCGTTGATGGGGCACGGGAGACCCAGTACTTC. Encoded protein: CSVDGARETQYF. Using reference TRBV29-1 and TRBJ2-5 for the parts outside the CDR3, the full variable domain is SAVISQKPSRDICQRGTSLTIQCQVDSQVTMMFWYRQQPGQSLTLIATANQGSEATYESGFVIDKFPISRPNLTFSTLTVSNMSPEDSSIYLCSVDGARETQYFGPGTRLLVL.

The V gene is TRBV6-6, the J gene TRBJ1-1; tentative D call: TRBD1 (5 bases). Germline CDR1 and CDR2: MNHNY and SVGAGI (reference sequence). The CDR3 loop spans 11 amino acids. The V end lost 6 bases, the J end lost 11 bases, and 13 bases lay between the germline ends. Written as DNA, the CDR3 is TGTGCCAGCAGCCCATCCGGGGGGGCTTTCTTT. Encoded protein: CASSPSGGAFF.

CDR3 amino acids: CSVQSNYGYTF. In DNA, the CDR3 is TGCAGCGTTCAGTCCAACTATGGCTACACCTTC. The chain recombines TRBV29-1 with TRBJ1-2; D gene ambiguous. Germline CDR1 and CDR2: SQVTM and ANQGSEA. Between the trimmed V and J ends, which lost 5 bases and 2 bases, there was a span of 6 bases. The CDR3 extends over 11 amino acids.

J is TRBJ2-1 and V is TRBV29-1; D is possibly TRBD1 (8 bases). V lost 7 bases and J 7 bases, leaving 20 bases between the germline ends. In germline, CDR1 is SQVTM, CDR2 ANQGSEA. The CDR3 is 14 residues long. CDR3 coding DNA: TGCAGCGGTGTTACAGGGGGGGGAGGGAATGAGCAGTTCTTC. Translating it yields CSGVTGGGGNEQFF.

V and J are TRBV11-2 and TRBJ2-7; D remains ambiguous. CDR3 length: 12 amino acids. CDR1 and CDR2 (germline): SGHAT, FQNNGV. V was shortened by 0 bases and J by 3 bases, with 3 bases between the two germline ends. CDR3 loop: CASSLDSYEQYF. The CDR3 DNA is TGTGCCAGCAGCTTAGACAGCTACGAGCAGTACTTC.

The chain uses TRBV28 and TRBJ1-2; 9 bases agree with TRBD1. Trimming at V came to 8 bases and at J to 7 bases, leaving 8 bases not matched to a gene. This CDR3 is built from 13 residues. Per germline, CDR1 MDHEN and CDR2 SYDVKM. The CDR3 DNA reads TGTGCCAGCGAGACAGGGGGACGTGGTGGCTACACCTTC. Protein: CASETGGRGGYTF.

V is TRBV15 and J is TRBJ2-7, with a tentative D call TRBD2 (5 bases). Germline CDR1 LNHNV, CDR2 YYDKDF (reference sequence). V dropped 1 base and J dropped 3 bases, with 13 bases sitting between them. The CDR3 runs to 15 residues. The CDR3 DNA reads TGTGCCACCAGCAGAGGACGGGGAAAGAGCTACGAGCAGTACTTC. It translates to CATSRGRGKSYEQYF. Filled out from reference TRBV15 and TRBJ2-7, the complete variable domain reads DAMVIQNPRYQVTQFGKPVTLSCSQTLNHNVMYWYQQKSSQAPKLLFHYYDKDFNNEADTPDNFQSRRPNTSFCFLDIRSPGLGDTAMYLCATSRGRGKSYEQYFGPGTRLTVT.

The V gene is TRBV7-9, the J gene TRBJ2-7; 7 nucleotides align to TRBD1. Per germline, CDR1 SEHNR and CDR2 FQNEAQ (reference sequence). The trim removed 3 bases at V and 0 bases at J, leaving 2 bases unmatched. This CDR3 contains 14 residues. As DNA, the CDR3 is TGTGCCAGCAGCTTTGGGACAGCCTCCTACGAGCAGTACGTC. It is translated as CASSFGTASYEQYV.

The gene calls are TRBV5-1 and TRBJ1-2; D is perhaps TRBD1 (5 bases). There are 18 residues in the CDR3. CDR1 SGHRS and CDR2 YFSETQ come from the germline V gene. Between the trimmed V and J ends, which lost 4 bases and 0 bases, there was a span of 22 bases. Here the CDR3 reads CASSPRAAGTETNYGYTF. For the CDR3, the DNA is TGCGCCAGCAGCCCCAGGGCGGCAGGGACTGAGACTAACTATGGCTACACCTTC.

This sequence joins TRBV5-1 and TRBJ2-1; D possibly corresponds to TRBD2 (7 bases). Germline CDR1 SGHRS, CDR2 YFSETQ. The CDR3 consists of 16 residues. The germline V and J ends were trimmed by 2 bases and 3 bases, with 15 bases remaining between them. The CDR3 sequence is CASSFPQGRDYNEQFF. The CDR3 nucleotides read TGCGCCAGCAGCTTCCCCCAGGGGAGGGACTACAATGAGCAGTTCTTC. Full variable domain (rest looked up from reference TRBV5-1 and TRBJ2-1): KAGVTQTPRYLIKTRGQQVTLSCSPISGHRSVSWYQQTPGQGLQFLFEYFSETQRNKGNFPGRFSGRQFSNSRSEMNVSTLELGDSALYLCASSFPQGRDYNEQFFGPGTRLTVL.

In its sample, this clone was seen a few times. DNA of the CDR3: TGTGCCAGCAGCCTGACAGGGGGCTCCTACAATGAGCAGTTCTTC. Translation gives CASSLTGGSYNEQFF. The V call is TRBV6-5, the J call TRBJ2-1, with TRBD1 matching over 9 bases. The CDR3 is 15 amino acids. The V gene end was trimmed by 6 bases and the J gene end by 0 bases; junction bases not matched to a gene: 3. CDR1 and CDR2 from the germline V gene are MNHEY and SVGAGI.

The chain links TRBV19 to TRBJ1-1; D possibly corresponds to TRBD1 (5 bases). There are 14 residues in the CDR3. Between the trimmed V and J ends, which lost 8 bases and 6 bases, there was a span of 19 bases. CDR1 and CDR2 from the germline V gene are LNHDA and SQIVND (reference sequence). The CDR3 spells CASFSGPGGAEAFF. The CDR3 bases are TGTGCCAGTTTTTCGGGACCAGGAGGGGCTGAAGCTTTCTTT.

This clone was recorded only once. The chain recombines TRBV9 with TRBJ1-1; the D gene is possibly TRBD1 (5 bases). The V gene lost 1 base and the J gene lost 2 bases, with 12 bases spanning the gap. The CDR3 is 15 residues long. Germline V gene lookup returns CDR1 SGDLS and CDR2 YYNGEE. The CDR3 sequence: CASSVYIGGNTEAFF. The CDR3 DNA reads TGTGCCAGCAGCGTATACATCGGGGGTAACACTGAAGCTTTCTTT.

This CDR3 is CASSGPDTEAFF. CDR3 in DNA: TGTGCCAGCAGCGGGCCCGACACTGAAGCTTTCTTT. The chain carries TRBV13 and TRBJ1-1; D remains ambiguous. Trimming pared 5 bases from V and 3 bases from J, leaving 7 bases between. The CDR3 totals 12 residues. Germline V gene sequence: CDR1 PRHDT, CDR2 FYEKMQ (reference sequence).

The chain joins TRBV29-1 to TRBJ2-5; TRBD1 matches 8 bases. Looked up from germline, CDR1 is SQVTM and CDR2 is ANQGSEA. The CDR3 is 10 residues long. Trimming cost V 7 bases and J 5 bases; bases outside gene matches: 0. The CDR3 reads CSDRGETQYF. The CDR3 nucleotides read TGCAGCGACAGGGGGGAGACCCAGTACTTC. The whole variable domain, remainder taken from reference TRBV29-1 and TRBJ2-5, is SAVISQKPSRDICQRGTSLTIQCQVDSQVTMMFWYRQQPGQSLTLIATANQGSEATYESGFVIDKFPISRPNLTFSTLTVSNMSPEDSSIYLCSDRGETQYFGPGTRLLVL.

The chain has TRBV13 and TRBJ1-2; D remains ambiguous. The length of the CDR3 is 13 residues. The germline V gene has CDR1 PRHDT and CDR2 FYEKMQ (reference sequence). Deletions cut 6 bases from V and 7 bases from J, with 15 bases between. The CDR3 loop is CASRSGPVRGYTF. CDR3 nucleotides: TGTGCCAGCAGAAGCGGACCCGTGCGTGGCTACACCTTC.

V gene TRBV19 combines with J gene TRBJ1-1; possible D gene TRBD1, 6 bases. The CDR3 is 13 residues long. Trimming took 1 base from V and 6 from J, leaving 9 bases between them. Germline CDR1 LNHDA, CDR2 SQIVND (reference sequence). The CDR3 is CASSIGGRAEAFF. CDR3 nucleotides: TGTGCCAGTAGTATAGGGGGGCGCGCTGAAGCTTTCTTT.

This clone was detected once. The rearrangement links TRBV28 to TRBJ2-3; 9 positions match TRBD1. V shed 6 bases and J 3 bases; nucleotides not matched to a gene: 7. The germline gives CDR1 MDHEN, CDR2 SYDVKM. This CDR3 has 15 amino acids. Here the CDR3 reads CASRSPGQGTDTQYF. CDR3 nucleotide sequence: TGTGCCAGCAGATCCCCGGGACAGGGTACAGATACGCAGTATTTT.

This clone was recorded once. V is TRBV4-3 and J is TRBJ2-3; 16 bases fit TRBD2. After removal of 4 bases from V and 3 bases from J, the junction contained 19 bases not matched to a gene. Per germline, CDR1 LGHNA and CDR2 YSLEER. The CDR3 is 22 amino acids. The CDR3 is CASSLQLRKTGLAGGGTDTQYF. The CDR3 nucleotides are TGCGCCAGCAGCCTACAATTGAGAAAGACGGGACTAGCGGGAGGGGGAACAGATACGCAGTATTTT.